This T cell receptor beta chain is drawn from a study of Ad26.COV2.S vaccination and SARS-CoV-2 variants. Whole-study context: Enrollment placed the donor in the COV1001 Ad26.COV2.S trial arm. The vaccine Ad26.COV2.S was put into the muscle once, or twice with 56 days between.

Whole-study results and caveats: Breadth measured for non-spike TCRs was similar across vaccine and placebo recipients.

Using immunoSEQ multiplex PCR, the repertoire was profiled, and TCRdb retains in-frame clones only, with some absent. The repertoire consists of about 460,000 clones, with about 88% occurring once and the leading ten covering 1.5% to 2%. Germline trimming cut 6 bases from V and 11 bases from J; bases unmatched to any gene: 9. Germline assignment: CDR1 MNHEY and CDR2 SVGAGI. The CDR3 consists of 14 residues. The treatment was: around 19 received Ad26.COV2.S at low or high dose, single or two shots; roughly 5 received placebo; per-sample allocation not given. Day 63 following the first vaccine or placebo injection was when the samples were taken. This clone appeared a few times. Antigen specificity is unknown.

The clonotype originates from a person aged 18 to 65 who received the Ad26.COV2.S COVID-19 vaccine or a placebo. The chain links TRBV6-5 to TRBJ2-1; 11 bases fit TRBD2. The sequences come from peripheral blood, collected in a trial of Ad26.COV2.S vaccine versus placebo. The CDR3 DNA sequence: TGTGCCAGCAGGAAACTAGCGGGAGTAGATCAGCAGTTCTTC. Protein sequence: CASRKLAGVDQQFF.